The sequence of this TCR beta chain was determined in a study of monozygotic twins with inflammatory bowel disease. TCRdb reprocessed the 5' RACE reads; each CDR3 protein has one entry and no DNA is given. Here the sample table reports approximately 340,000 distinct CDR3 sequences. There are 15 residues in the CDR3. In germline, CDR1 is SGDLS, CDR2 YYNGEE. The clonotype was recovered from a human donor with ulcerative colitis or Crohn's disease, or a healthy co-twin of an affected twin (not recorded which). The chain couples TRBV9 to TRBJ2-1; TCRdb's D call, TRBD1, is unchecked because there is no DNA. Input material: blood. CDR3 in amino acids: CASSVAGAGYQGQFF.